One and the same sample provided the 10 T cell receptor beta chains below, sequenced in a study of T cell responses to AZD1222 COVID-19 vaccine. Sequenced by immunoSEQ multiplex PCR; TCRdb stores in-frame clones only, minus some. The profile shows approximately 150,000 clones, 90% of them singletons. Specimen: peripheral blood, collected 28 days after the second AZD1222 dose. The receptors were gathered from an adult who received the AZD1222 COVID-19 vaccine.

The rearrangement uses TRBV18 and TRBJ2-5; D might be TRBD1 or TRBD2, each matching 7 bases. CDR3 length: 16 amino acids. The V gene lost 3 bases and the J gene lost 1 base, with 15 bases spanning the gap. Germline V gives CDR1 KGHSH, CDR2 LQKENI. CDR3 in DNA: TGTGCCAGCTCACCCTCAGGGGGGGGACGCCAAGAGACCCAGTACTTC. It specifies CASSPSGGGRQETQYF.

This clone was observed a single time. V usage is TRBV7-2 and J usage is TRBJ1-5; 7 bases are a match to TRBD1. This CDR3 region has 14 residues. Per the germline V gene, CDR1 is SGHTA and CDR2 is FQGNSA. Unmatched junction bases numbered 5, after V lost 4 bases and J lost 5 bases. Here the CDR3 DNA reads TGTGCCAGCAGCTCAGGGGGGACCTATCAGCCCCAGCATTTT. Encoded protein: CASSSGGTYQPQHF.

V and J are TRBV18 and TRBJ2-1, with D unclear. The germline V gene encodes CDR1 KGHSH and CDR2 LQKENI. Between the trimmed V and J ends, which lost 4 bases and 5 bases, there was a span of 12 bases. The CDR3 length is 14 residues. CDR3 in amino acids: CASSRGYPNNEQFF. The CDR3 region has the DNA TGTGCCAGCTCACGTGGCTATCCTAACAATGAGCAGTTCTTC.

This chain connects TRBV19 to TRBJ2-3, with 7 bases identical to TRBD2. Germline CDR1 LNHDA, CDR2 SQIVND (reference sequence). This CDR3 is 16 amino acids long. The J segment lost 0 bases and the V segment lost 5 bases, leaving 8 bases of the junction unmatched. CDR3 sequence: CASSGRASGSTDTQYF. CDR3 bases: TGTGCCAGTAGTGGACGGGCTAGCGGTAGCACAGATACGCAGTATTTT.

V usage is TRBV4-2 and J usage is TRBJ2-3; D is ambiguous. The CDR3 has 12 residues. Looked up from germline, CDR1 is LGHNA and CDR2 is YNFKEQ. Deletions cut 3 bases from V and 2 bases from J, with 3 bases between. The CDR3: CASSHDTDTQYF. CDR3 bases: TGTGCCAGCAGCCATGACACAGATACGCAGTATTTT.

The V call is TRBV9, the J call TRBJ1-1; possible D gene TRBD1, 5 bases. The CDR3 runs to 14 residues. The V gene lost 0 bases and the J gene lost 8 bases, with 14 bases spanning the gap. CDR1 and CDR2 (germline): SGDLS, YYNGEE. This chain's CDR3 is CASSVAPDTAEAFF. CDR3 in DNA: TGTGCCAGCAGCGTAGCTCCGGACACCGCCGAAGCTTTCTTT.

This clone was recorded once. The chain employs TRBV6-2 or TRBV6-3 and TRBJ1-4; the D gene is possibly TRBD1 (6 bases). The CDR3 sequence is 17 residues long. Trimming shortened V by 5 bases and J by 7 bases, and 23 bases separated the two germline ends. CDR1 and CDR2 (germline): MNHEY, SVGEGT. In nucleotides, the CDR3 is TGTGCCAGCAGTCCAATTCAGGGGACACCCGCGGGTGAAAAACTGTTTTTT. It codes for CASSPIQGTPAGEKLFF.

J is TRBJ2-7 and V is TRBV9; tentatively, D is TRBD1 or TRBD2 (5 bases each). CDR3 size: 18 residues. The V gene's germline CDR1 is SGDLS and CDR2 YYNGEE. V lost 0 bases, J lost 2 bases, and 21 bases lay in between. CDR3: CASSVEGARAKGTYEQYF. For the CDR3, the DNA is TGTGCCAGCAGCGTAGAAGGGGCGAGGGCAAAAGGGACCTACGAGCAGTACTTC.

This CDR3 reads CASRGSLSSYNSPLHF. In nucleotides, the CDR3 is TGTGCCAGCAGGGGCTCCCTAAGCTCCTATAATTCACCCCTCCACTTT. This chain links TRBV28 with TRBJ1-6; no definite D call. The V gene lost 6 bases and the J gene lost 0 bases, with 12 bases spanning the gap. CDR1 and CDR2 (germline): MDHEN, SYDVKM. This CDR3 spans 16 amino acids.

This clone was detected once. The rearrangement uses TRBV19 and TRBJ1-5; the D is unclear. The CDR3 is 14 residues long. Looked up from germline, CDR1 is LNHDA and CDR2 is SQIVND (reference sequence). The V end lost 6 bases, the J end lost 0 bases, and 9 bases lay between the germline ends. In DNA form, the CDR3 reads TGTGCCAGTAGGACGCAGTATAGCAATCAGCCCCAGCATTTT. It translates to CASRTQYSNQPQHF.